Shown below are 18 T cell receptor beta chains from a single sample sequenced in a study of T cells in Graves' hyperthyroidism and ophthalmopathy. RNA transcripts yielded amplified TCR beta CDR3 regions. First-round RT-PCR targeting the TCR CDR3 was performed with the HTBI primer set. MiXCR, applied by TCRdb to the multiplex PCR reads, yields one record per CDR3 protein. Among 550,000 to 650,000 distinct CDR3 sequences listed, approximately 14% were seen once. The source material was blood. The source of these receptors is a woman in her thirties or forties with Graves' hyperthyroidism.

The chain uses TRBV20-1 and TRBJ2-4, with D perhaps TRBD2 (5 bases). CDR1 is DFQATT, CDR2 SNEGSKA, per germline (reference sequence). CDR3 length equals 14 residues. V was pared by 6 bases and J by 3 bases, with 15 bases between. The CDR3 here is CSAQDYLVKNIQYF. CDR3 DNA sequence: TGCAGTGCCCAAGACTACTTGGTCAAAAACATTCAGTACTTC.

The J gene is TRBJ2-7, the V gene TRBV7-9; no clear D. The CDR3 extends over 12 amino acids. Trimming removed 1 base from V and 7 bases from J, with 8 bases in between. Germline V gene lookup returns CDR1 SEHNR and CDR2 FQNEAQ (reference sequence). In nucleotides, the CDR3 is TGTGCCAGCAGCTTAGGGTTGACTGAGCAGTACTTC. This translates into CASSLGLTEQYF.

J is TRBJ1-1 and V is TRBV6-2 or TRBV6-3; TRBD1 aligns across 8 bases. V gave up 0 bases and J gave up 4 bases; unmatched junction bases: 10. Germline V lookup: CDR1 MNHEY, CDR2 SVGEGT. The CDR3 extends over 17 amino acids. The CDR3 here is CASSYSGTGGFSTEAFF. CDR3 in DNA: TGTGCCAGCAGTTACTCCGGAACAGGGGGTTTCAGCACTGAAGCTTTCTTT.

This clonotype was counted many times. The chain recombines TRBV5-5 with TRBJ2-7; the match to TRBD1 covers 7 bases. With V trimmed by 1 base and J by 3 bases, 7 bases remained unmatched. Germline assignment: CDR1 SGHKS and CDR2 YYEKEE (reference sequence). This CDR3 has 15 residues. The DNA of the CDR3 is TGTGCCAGCAGCTTGAGACAGGGAATCGGCTACGAGCAGTACTTC. Protein: CASSLRQGIGYEQYF.

This clonotype came up a few times. The genes are TRBV19 and TRBJ1-1, with D tentatively TRBD1 (5 bases). The V gene lost 1 base and the J gene lost 0 bases, with 15 bases spanning the gap. In germline, CDR1 is LNHDA, CDR2 SQIVND (reference sequence). The CDR3 is 17 residues long. The CDR3 DNA sequence: TGTGCCAGTAGTATAGCGATCGGGGACGGAGTGAACACTGAAGCTTTCTTT. This sequence encodes CASSIAIGDGVNTEAFF.

The chain is built from TRBV6-1 and TRBJ1-1; D is unclear. CDR1 MNHNS and CDR2 SASEGT come from the germline V gene. Trimming shortened V by 0 bases and J by 8 bases, and 7 bases separated the two germline ends. The length of the CDR3 is 12 residues. Here the CDR3 DNA reads TGTGCCAGCAGTGAAGCAGAGTTCGAAGCTTTCTTT. Translating it yields CASSEAEFEAFF.

This clonotype was recorded many times. The chain employs TRBV12-3 or TRBV12-4 and TRBJ1-1; 9 bases line up with TRBD1. The V segment lost 7 bases and the J segment 3 bases; nucleotides outside the gene matches: 9. The CDR3 has 15 amino acids. The CDR3, as DNA: TGTGCCAGCACCCCCGGGACAGGGACGGACACTGAAGCTTTCTTT. Amino acid sequence: CASTPGTGTDTEAFF.

V usage is TRBV6-4 and J usage is TRBJ1-1; D is unresolved. CDR3 length: 13 amino acids. CDR1 MRHNA and CDR2 SNTAGT come from the germline V gene. V was pared by 7 bases and J by 3 bases, with 12 bases between. DNA of the CDR3: TGTGCCAGCAATGAGGGCGCAGACACTGAAGCTTTCTTT. This gives the protein CASNEGADTEAFF.

This clonotype was seen ten or more times. The chain joins TRBV20-1 to TRBJ2-7, with 9 bases identical to TRBD1. The CDR3 is 16 amino acids. V was clipped by 4 bases and J by 4 bases; unmatched bases: 14. From germline, CDR1 is DFQATT and CDR2 SNEGSKA (reference sequence). In DNA form, the CDR3 reads TGCAGTGCTAAGACCACCGGGACAGGGTATGGGTACGAGCAGTACTTC. This encodes CSAKTTGTGYGYEQYF.

J is TRBJ1-1 and V is TRBV4-1; D is perhaps TRBD1 (6 bases). This CDR3 region has 15 residues. Germline V gene data show CDR1 as MGHRA and CDR2 as YSYEKL. V gave up 5 bases and J gave up 1 base, with 14 bases separating them. DNA of the CDR3: TGCGCCAGCAGCACCTCCGGGGGACAGAACACTGAAGCTTTCTTT. It specifies CASSTSGGQNTEAFF.

This clonotype showed up many times. V is TRBV30 and J is TRBJ1-5; 9 bases are shared with TRBD1. The CDR3 is 13 amino acids. Germline CDR1 and CDR2: GTSNPN and SVGIG (reference sequence). V lost 2 bases to trimming and J lost 7 bases; unmatched junction nucleotides: 3. CDR3 loop: CAWSRDRGQPQHF. CDR3 nucleotide sequence: TGTGCCTGGAGTCGCGACAGGGGGCAGCCCCAGCATTTT.

This clonotype showed up many times. The chain joins TRBV2 to TRBJ2-3; maybe TRBD1 (6 bases). Trimming pared 4 bases from V and 4 bases from J, leaving 6 bases between. Germline V gene lookup returns CDR1 SNHLY and CDR2 FYNNEI. CDR3 length equals 12 residues. Written as DNA, the CDR3 is TGTGCCAGCAGTGGGGGGCCAGATACGCAGTATTTT. Its translation is CASSGGPDTQYF.

This clonotype was seen more than once but under ten times. This chain uses TRBV28 with TRBJ2-7; possibly TRBD1 for D (6 bases). The CDR3 length is 15 residues. Trimming took off 4 bases at V and 0 bases at J, with 13 bases between the two ends. Germline CDR1 MDHEN, CDR2 SYDVKM. CDR3 protein: CASSSGQTISYEQYF. In DNA, the CDR3 is TGTGCCAGCAGTTCCGGACAGACTATCTCCTACGAGCAGTACTTC.

Many counts were recorded for this clonotype. This chain links TRBV12-3 or TRBV12-4 with TRBJ2-5; weak D call: TRBD1 (6 bases). The CDR3 is made up of 12 amino acids. Trimming took off 6 bases at V and 5 bases at J, with 10 bases between the two ends. The CDR3 nucleotides read TGTGCCAGCAGCGACAGGTCCGAGACCCAGTACTTC. Protein sequence: CASSDRSETQYF.

This clonotype was counted many times. The chain is built from TRBV27 and TRBJ2-7, with D uncertain. V was pared by 6 bases and J by 6 bases, with 12 bases between. From germline, CDR1 is MNHEY and CDR2 SMNVEV (reference sequence). The CDR3 is made up of 12 amino acids. CDR3 sequence: CASRIGSSEQYF. The CDR3 coding sequence is TGTGCCAGCAGAATCGGGTCATCCGAGCAGTACTTC.

Of note for this clonotype: Relative to the germline gene, one junction end is altered; a read error may explain this. J is TRBJ2-1 and V is TRBV7-9; 7 nucleotides line up with TRBD2. Germline V lookup: CDR1 SEHNR, CDR2 FQNEAQ (reference sequence). CDR3 size: 15 residues. For the CDR3, the DNA is TGTGCCAGCAGCTCTAGCGGAAGCTCCTACAATGGGCAGTTCTTC. Translated, it gives CASSSSGSSYNGQFF.

The table lists this clonotype with many counts. V and J are TRBV11-3 and TRBJ2-1; TRBD1 matches at 8 bases. CDR3 size: 14 residues. Germline assignment: CDR1 SGHNT and CDR2 YENEEA. With 1 base clipped from V and 9 bases from J, the junction kept 5 bases outside the gene matches. For the CDR3, the DNA is TGTGCCAGCAGCTTAGGGACAGGGAGAGGTGAGCAGTTCTTC. Amino acid sequence: CASSLGTGRGEQFF.

This clonotype was counted ten times or more. Germline is not matched at one junction end, which may reflect a read error. The rearrangement joins TRBV28 to TRBJ2-1, with D possibly TRBD2 on 7 matching bases. Germline V gene sequence: CDR1 MDHEN, CDR2 SYDVKM. The length of the CDR3 is 16 residues. The CDR3 DNA follows: TGTGCCAGCAGTTTAGGGGGGGCTAGCCCTTACAATGAGCAGCTCTTC. This encodes CASSLGGASPYNEQLF.